The 8 T cell receptor beta chains reported below all come from one sample, sequenced in a study of blood T cells in healthy people across ages. Sample-barcoded 5' priming and a J-beta primer mix drove a second PCR of 7 to 11 cycles. One entry per CDR3 protein, called by TCRdb with MiXCR from the 5' RACE reads. The sample includes 1.5 million to 2 million distinct CDR3 sequences, roughly 30% seen only once; the top ten take roughly 12%. Sequencing was carried out using blood. The receptors originated from a woman in her twenties or thirties in good health.

This clonotype occurred many times. This chain joins TRBV29-1 and TRBJ2-5; a possible D gene is TRBD2 (6 bases). V lost 3 bases and J 5 bases, leaving 16 bases between the germline ends. The CDR3 is 14 amino acids. Germline V gene data show CDR1 as SQVTM and CDR2 as ANQGSEA. This CDR3 reads CSVDSGLRGETQYF. CDR3 nucleotides: TGCAGCGTTGACAGCGGATTACGGGGGGAGACCCAGTACTTC.

This chain links TRBV24-1 with TRBJ1-5; tentatively, D is TRBD1 (6 bases). The CDR3 totals 14 residues. Trimming pared 5 bases from V and 8 bases from J, leaving 15 bases between. Germline lookup yields CDR1 KGHDR and CDR2 SFDVKD. This chain's CDR3 is CATSAGEGDKPQHF. The CDR3 DNA is TGTGCCACCAGTGCTGGGGAGGGGGATAAGCCCCAGCATTTT.

The chain uses TRBV27 and TRBJ2-7, with TRBD1 matching over 9 bases. The V gene's germline CDR1 is MNHEY and CDR2 SMNVEV (reference sequence). This CDR3 spans 15 amino acids. Trimming at V came to 3 bases and at J to 6 bases, leaving 9 bases not matched to a gene. CDR3 sequence: CASSFDRGNPIEQYF. The DNA for the CDR3 is TGTGCCAGCAGTTTCGACAGGGGGAACCCCATCGAGCAGTACTTC.

The chain has TRBV6-1 and TRBJ1-4; TRBD1 aligns across 7 bases. The germline V gene encodes CDR1 MNHNS and CDR2 SASEGT. The CDR3 contains 11 residues. The CDR3 region has the DNA TGTGGCGCAAGGGGGCATGAAAAACTGTTTTTT. This encodes CGARGHEKLFF.

About this clonotype: A read error may be the cause here, since a much bigger clone is one base away. This chain uses TRBV29-1 with TRBJ2-3; a weak D match, TRBD2 (6 bases). The CDR3 sequence is 16 residues long. Germline V gene data show CDR1 as SQVTM and CDR2 as ANQGSEA. The V and J ends lost 3 bases and 0 bases respectively, with 16 bases between them. CDR3: CSVDREDHLSTDTQYF. CDR3 coding DNA: TGCAGCGTTGACAGGGAGGACCACCTGAGCACAGATACGCAGTATTTT.

The chain employs TRBV20-1 and TRBJ2-7, with D possibly TRBD1 on 5 matching bases. Per germline, CDR1 DFQATT and CDR2 SNEGSKA (reference sequence). The CDR3 sequence is 14 residues long. V was pared by 2 bases and J by 0 bases, with 11 bases between. CDR3 bases: TGCAGTGCTAGACCCCCCAGGGACTCCTACGAGCAGTACTTC. This gives the protein CSARPPRDSYEQYF.

For this clonotype: The germline gene is not matched at one end of the junction; a read error may be the cause. The chain has TRBV7-8 and TRBJ1-1; 8 bases agree with TRBD1. The CDR3 loop spans 15 amino acids. Germline-derived CDR1 and CDR2 are SGHVS and FQNEAQ. CDR3 loop: CTSSSRQGRGTEAFF. The DNA of the CDR3 is TGTACCAGCAGCTCACGACAGGGGAGGGGCACTGAAGCTTTCTTT.

This clonotype has only a few counts. This rearrangement joins TRBV24-1 to TRBJ1-2; D gene ambiguous. Germline CDR1 and CDR2: KGHDR and SFDVKD. CDR3 length: 14 amino acids. V was cut by 3 bases and J by 4 bases, with 11 bases left in between. The CDR3 spells CATSDTRRGYGYTF. The CDR3, as DNA: TGTGCCACCAGTGATACCCGGCGGGGCTATGGCTACACCTTC.